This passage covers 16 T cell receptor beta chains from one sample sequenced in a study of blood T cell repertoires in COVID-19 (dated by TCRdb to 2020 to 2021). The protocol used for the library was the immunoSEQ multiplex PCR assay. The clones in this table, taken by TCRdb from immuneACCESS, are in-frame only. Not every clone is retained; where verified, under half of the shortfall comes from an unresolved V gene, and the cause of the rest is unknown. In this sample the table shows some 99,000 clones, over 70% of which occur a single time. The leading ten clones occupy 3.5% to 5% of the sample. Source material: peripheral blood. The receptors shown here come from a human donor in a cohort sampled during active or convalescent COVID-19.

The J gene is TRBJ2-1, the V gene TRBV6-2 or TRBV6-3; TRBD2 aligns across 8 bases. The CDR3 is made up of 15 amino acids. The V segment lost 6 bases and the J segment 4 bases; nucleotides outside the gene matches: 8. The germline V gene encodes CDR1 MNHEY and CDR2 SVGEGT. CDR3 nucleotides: TGTGCCAGCAGCCCAGCGGGGGTTGGATACAATGAGCAGTTCTTC. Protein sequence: CASSPAGVGYNEQFF.

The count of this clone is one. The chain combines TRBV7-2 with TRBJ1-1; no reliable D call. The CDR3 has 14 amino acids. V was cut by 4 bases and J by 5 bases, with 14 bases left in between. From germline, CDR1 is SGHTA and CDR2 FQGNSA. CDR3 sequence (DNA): TGTGCCAGCAGCTACTCGGGAACAGCGACTGAAGCTTTCTTT. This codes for CASSYSGTATEAFF.

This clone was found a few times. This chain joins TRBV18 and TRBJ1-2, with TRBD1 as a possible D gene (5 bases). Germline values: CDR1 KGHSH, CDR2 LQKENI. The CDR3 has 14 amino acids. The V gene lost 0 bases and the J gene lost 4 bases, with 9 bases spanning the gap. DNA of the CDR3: TGTGCCAGCTCACCACCGCAGGGCGGCTATGGCTACACCTTC. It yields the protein CASSPPQGGYGYTF.

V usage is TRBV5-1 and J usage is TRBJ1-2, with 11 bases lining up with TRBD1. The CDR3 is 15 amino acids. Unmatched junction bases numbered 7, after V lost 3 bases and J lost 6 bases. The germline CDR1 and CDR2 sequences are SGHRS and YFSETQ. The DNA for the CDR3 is TGCGCCAGCAGCTCGGATGGACAGGGGGCGAATGGCTACACCTTC. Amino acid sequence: CASSSDGQGANGYTF.

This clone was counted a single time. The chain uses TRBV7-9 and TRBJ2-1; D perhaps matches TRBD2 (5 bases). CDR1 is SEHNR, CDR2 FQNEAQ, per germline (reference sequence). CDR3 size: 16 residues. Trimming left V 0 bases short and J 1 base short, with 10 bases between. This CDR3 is CASSLAPGMSYNEQFF. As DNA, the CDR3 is TGTGCCAGCAGCTTAGCGCCCGGGATGTCCTACAATGAGCAGTTCTTC.

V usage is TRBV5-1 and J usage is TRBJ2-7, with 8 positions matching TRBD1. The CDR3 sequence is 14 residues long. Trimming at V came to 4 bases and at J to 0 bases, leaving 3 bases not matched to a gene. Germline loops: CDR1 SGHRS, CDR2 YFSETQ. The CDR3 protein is CASSPGQVSYEQYF. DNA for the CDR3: TGCGCCAGCAGCCCGGGACAGGTCTCCTACGAGCAGTACTTC.

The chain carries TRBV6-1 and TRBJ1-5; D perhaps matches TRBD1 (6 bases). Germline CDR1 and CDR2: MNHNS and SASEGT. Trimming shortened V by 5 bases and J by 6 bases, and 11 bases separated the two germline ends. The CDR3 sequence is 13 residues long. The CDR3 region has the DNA TGTGCCAGCAGTCTCAGGGGTGGTCAGCCCCAGCATTTT. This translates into CASSLRGGQPQHF.

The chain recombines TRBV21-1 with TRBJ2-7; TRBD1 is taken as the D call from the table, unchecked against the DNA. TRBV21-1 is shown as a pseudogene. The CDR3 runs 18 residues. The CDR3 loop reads CASSKGPPRQAFSYEQYF. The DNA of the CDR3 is TGTGCCAGCAGCAAAGGCCCCCCTCGACAGGCCTTCTCCTACGAGCAGTACTTC.

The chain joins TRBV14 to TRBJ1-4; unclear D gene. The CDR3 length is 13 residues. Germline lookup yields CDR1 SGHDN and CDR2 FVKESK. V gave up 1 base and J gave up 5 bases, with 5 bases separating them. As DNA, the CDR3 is TGTGCCAGCAGCCAAGCTCGGAATGAAAAACTGTTTTTT. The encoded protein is CASSQARNEKLFF.

The CDR3 DNA is TGTGCCAGCAGCCAAGTGGCAGGGGACTATGGCTACACCTTC. This translates into CASSQVAGDYGYTF. The chain is built from TRBV4-2 and TRBJ1-2; perhaps TRBD1 as D (6 bases). V was shortened by 1 base and J by 3 bases, with 9 bases between the two germline ends. The CDR3 totals 14 residues. Germline CDR1 and CDR2: LGHNA and YNFKEQ.

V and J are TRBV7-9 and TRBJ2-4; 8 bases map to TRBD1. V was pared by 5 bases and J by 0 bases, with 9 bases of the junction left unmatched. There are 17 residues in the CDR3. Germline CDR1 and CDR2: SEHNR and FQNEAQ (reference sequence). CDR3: CASSPGTGILAKNIQYF. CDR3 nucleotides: TGTGCCAGCAGCCCCGGGACAGGAATACTAGCCAAAAACATTCAGTACTTC.

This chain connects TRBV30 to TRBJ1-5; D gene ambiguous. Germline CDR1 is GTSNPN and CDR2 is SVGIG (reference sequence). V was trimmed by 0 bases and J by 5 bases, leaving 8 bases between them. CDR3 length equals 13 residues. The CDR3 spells CAWSVHGDQPQHF. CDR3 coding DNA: TGTGCCTGGAGTGTACACGGAGATCAGCCCCAGCATTTT.

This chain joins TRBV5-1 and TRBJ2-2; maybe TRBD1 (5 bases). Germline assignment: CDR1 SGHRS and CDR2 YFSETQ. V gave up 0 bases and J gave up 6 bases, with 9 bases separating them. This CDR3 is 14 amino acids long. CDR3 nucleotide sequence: TGCGCCAGCAGCTTGGAGGGGCTAGCCGGGGAGCTGTTTTTT. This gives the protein CASSLEGLAGELFF.

CDR3 coding DNA: TGTGCCAGCACGTCTAGCGGGTCCTACGAGCAGTACTTC. Translated: CASTSSGSYEQYF. This chain connects TRBV6-5 to TRBJ2-7, with 8 bases identical to TRBD2. Germline trimming cut 7 bases from V and 1 base from J; bases unmatched to any gene: 3. The CDR3 spans 13 residues. Germline lookup yields CDR1 MNHEY and CDR2 SVGAGI.

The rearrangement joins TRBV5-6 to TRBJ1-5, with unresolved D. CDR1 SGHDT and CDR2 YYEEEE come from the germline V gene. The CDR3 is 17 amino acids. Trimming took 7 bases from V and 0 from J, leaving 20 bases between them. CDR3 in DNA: TGTGCCAGCTATCGTCGCAGCGGGTCGAATAGCAATCAGCCCCAGCATTTT. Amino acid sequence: CASYRRSGSNSNQPQHF.

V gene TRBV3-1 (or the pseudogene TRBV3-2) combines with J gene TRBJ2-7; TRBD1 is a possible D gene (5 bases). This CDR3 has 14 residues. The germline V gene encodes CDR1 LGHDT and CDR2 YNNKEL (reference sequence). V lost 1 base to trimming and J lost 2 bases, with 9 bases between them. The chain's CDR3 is CASSQVGRTYEQYF. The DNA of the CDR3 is TGTGCCAGCAGCCAAGTGGGGCGGACCTACGAGCAGTACTTC.